The source of this TCR beta chain is a study of T cell clonality in common variable immunodeficiency. Study results and limitations: Shared TCRbeta clones were fewer between CVID subjects than controls. Common variable immunodeficiency TCR beta sequences reportedly had fewer deletions and N-nucleotide insertions.

Trimming at V came to 2 bases and at J to 4 bases, leaving 8 bases not matched to a gene. Germline V gene lookup returns CDR1 ENHRY and CDR2 SYGVKD. The CDR3 extends over 17 amino acids. This clone was found many times. Its specificity is not known. The read gets to within 3 residues of the CDR3 end, and the germline J gene fills in the rest. Donors gave roughly 5 to 8 ml heparinized peripheral whole blood. TCRdb's copy holds only in-frame clones and misses some; the assay was immunoSEQ multiplex PCR. This sample carries tens of thousands of clones, none of them present only once. The sequenced material came from peripheral blood mononuclear cells. V and J are TRBV10-3 and TRBJ2-2; 9 bases fit TRBD2. The sequence was collected from a person aged 18 to 69 in good health. The DNA read from the CDR3 is TGTGCCATCAGTGAGGGAATTAGCGGGAGAGGCACCGGGGAG. Amino acid sequence: CAISEGISGRGTGE. The full CDR3 is CAISEGISGRGTGELFF.